These 5 T cell receptor beta chains were sequenced from one sample in a study of blood T cell repertoires in COVID-19. The table came from immunoSEQ multiplex PCR; TCRdb's copy has only in-frame clones and leaves some out. The sample comprises 150,000 to 200,000 clones, 86% of which are singletons, and roughly 11% rests with the top ten. Specimen: peripheral blood. The receptors stem from a woman aged 55 to 70 with COVID-19, enrolled during active disease.

This chain connects TRBV10-3 to TRBJ1-4, with a possible D match to TRBD1 (5 bases). This CDR3 spans 15 amino acids. Trimming shortened V by 0 bases and J by 4 bases, and 9 bases separated the two germline ends. Germline CDR1 reads ENHRY; CDR2 reads SYGVKD. CDR3 coding DNA: TGTGCCATCAGTGAGTCACAGGCGTATAATGAAAAACTGTTTTTT. This codes for CAISESQAYNEKLFF.

V usage is TRBV10-3 and J usage is TRBJ2-2; 7 nucleotides line up with TRBD1. Germline V CDR1 and CDR2: ENHRY, SYGVKD. V shed 0 bases and J 2 bases; nucleotides not matched to a gene: 3. This CDR3 contains 16 residues. The CDR3 region has the DNA TGTGCCATCAGTGAGTCGACAGGGCGTAACACCGGGGAGCTGTTTTTT. Its translation: CAISESTGRNTGELFF.

This rearrangement joins TRBV28 to TRBJ1-5, with 7 bases that match TRBD1. CDR1 and CDR2 (germline): MDHEN, SYDVKM. V shed 6 bases, J shed 4 bases, and the junction held 3 bases outside the gene matches. The CDR3 spans 13 residues. CDR3 coding DNA: TGTGCCAGCAGCACGGGACAGAATCAGCCCCAGCATTTT. Its translation is CASSTGQNQPQHF.

The rearrangement uses TRBV5-1 and TRBJ1-4, with 7 bases aligning to TRBD1. The V gene end was trimmed by 4 bases and the J gene end by 5 bases; junction bases not matched to a gene: 8. Germline V gene sequence: CDR1 SGHRS, CDR2 YFSETQ. The CDR3 sequence is 15 residues long. The CDR3 loop is CASSRGSGGNEKLFF. For the CDR3, the DNA is TGCGCCAGCAGCCGCGGATCAGGGGGGAATGAAAAACTGTTTTTT. The full variable domain, with the rest looked up from reference TRBV5-1 and TRBJ1-4, is KAGVTQTPRYLIKTRGQQVTLSCSPISGHRSVSWYQQTPGQGLQFLFEYFSETQRNKGNFPGRFSGRQFSNSRSEMNVSTLELGDSALYLCASSRGSGGNEKLFFGSGTQLSVL.

The genes are TRBV7-2 and TRBJ2-3, with TRBD1 identical over 9 bases. The CDR3 spans 15 residues. The J segment lost 6 bases and the V segment lost 5 bases, leaving 9 bases of the junction unmatched. The germline CDR1 and CDR2 sequences are SGHTA and FQGNSA. The CDR3 sequence: CASSAGTGIRDTQYF. The CDR3 DNA is TGTGCCAGCAGCGCCGGGACAGGGATTCGGGATACGCAGTATTTT.